The present TCR beta chain was sequenced within a study of response to subunit inactivated influenza vaccine. This clonotype was detected only a few times. The antigen is undetermined. TCRdb processed the RT-PCR reads anew with MiXCR; each CDR3 protein has one entry. The sample records 500,000 to 600,000 distinct CDR3 sequences, roughly 10% being singletons. Whole-study results and caveats: The authors suggested that every seasonal influenza vaccination recruits few new T cells.

Trimming stripped 6 bases from V and 7 bases from J, with 18 bases between. This CDR3 is built from 14 residues. Germline loops: CDR1 MDHEN, CDR2 SYDVKM. The sample here was PBMCs from blood, taken on the day of vaccination. V is TRBV28 and J is TRBJ1-1, with a weak D call TRBD1 (5 bases). This receptor was identified in a man aged 45-65 years who received an inactivated influenza vaccine. CDR3 nucleotide sequence: TGTGCCAGCAGAAGGTTGGGCAGGGAGGTTGAAGCTTTCTTT. Encoded protein: CASRRLGREVEAFF.